This T cell receptor beta chain was identified during a study of blood T cell repertoires in COVID-19. Across the study: Specimens from acute and convalescent COVID-19 originated in the United States, Italy and Spain. Sample material is recorded as cDNA or gDNA derived from T cells, B-cell-depleted T cells, or PBMCs.

Per the authors' pipeline: The authors estimated nucleated cell counts from reference gene primer amplification. Produced via immunoSEQ multiplex PCR; TCRdb's table is partial and in-frame only. From that table come the V and J calls and clone size; the DNA was used to work out D and trimming. The data show approximately 300,000 clones, with around 81% seen just once and around 3.9% held by the top ten. V was cut by 8 bases and J by 0 bases, with 8 bases left in between. Germline V gives CDR1 MDHEN, CDR2 SYDVKM. The CDR3 is made up of 13 amino acids. The V and J genes are TRBV28 and TRBJ2-1; a weak D match, TRBD1 (6 bases). The receptor was derived from a woman between 45 and 65 years old with active or convalescent COVID-19. Source material: peripheral blood. The chain's CDR3 is CASQGYSYNEQFF. CDR3 DNA sequence: TGTGCCAGCCAGGGGTACTCCTACAATGAGCAGTTCTTC.